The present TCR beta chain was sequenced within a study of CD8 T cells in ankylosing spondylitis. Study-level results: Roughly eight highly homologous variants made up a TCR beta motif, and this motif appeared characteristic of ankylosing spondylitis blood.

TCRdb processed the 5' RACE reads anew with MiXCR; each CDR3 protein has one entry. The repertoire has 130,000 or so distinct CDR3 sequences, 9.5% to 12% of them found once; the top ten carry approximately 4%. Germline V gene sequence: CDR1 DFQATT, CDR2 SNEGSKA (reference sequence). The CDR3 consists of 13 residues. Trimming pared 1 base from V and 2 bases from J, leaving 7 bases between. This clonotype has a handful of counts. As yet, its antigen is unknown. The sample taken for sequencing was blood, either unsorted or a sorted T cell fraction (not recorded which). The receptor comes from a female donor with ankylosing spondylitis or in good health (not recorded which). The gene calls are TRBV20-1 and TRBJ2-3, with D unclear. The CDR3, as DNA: TGCAGTGCTAGAGTCGAGGCCACAGATACGCAGTATTTT. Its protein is CSARVEATDTQYF.